The present T cell receptor beta chain was sequenced within a study of Graves' ophthalmopathy and Graves' hyperthyroidism. About the research overall: Absence of ophthalmopathy within 18 months of follow-up defined stable hyperthyroidism.

TCR beta CDR3 regions were amplified from RNA transcripts. HTBI primers were used in a first-round RT-PCR, which preceded a second-round multiplex PCR. TCRdb itself ran the multiplex PCR reads through MiXCR, one entry per CDR3 protein. There are about 600,000 distinct CDR3 sequences in the sample; about 40% occur only once, and 3.5% to 4.5% lies in the top ten. In its sample, this clonotype was seen many times. Its specificity is unknown. Other autoimmune diseases, uncontrolled infections, pregnancy or lactation ruled patients out of participation. The trim removed 1 base at V and 3 bases at J, leaving 1 base unmatched. Germline V CDR1 and CDR2: SEHNR, FQNEAQ (reference sequence). This CDR3 region has 15 residues. Study-wide findings and caveats: Most thyroid clonotypes with frequency above 0.001 were detected in blood too. Sensitivity of around 88% and specificity of roughly 80% were achieved when a 13-signature model separated ophthalmopathy from stable hyperthyroidism.

The genes are TRBV7-9 and TRBJ2-5, with 11 positions matching TRBD2. This receptor was taken from an adult man with Graves' hyperthyroidism. Sequencing used peripheral blood or thyroid tissue (not recorded which). The CDR3 protein is CASSLELAGEETQYF. CDR3 sequence (DNA): TGTGCCAGCAGCTTAGAACTAGCGGGAGAAGAGACCCAGTACTTC. Full variable domain (rest looked up from reference TRBV7-9 and TRBJ2-5): DTGVSQNPRHKITKRGQNVTFRCDPISEHNRLYWYRQTLGQGPEFLTYFQNEAQLEKSRLLSDRFSAERPKGSFSTLEIQRTEQGDSAMYLCASSLELAGEETQYFGPGTRLLVL.